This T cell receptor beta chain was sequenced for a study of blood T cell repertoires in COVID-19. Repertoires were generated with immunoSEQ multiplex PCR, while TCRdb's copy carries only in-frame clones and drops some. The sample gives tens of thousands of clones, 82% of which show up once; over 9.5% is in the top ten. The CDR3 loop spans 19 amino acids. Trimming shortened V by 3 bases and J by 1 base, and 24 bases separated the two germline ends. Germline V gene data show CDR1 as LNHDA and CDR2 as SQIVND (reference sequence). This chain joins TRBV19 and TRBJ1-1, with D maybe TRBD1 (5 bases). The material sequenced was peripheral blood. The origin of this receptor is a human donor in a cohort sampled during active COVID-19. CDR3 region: CASSIGVGVAWGPNTEAFF. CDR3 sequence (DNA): TGTGCCAGTAGTATCGGCGTAGGGGTTGCCTGGGGCCCGAACACTGAAGCTTTCTTT.